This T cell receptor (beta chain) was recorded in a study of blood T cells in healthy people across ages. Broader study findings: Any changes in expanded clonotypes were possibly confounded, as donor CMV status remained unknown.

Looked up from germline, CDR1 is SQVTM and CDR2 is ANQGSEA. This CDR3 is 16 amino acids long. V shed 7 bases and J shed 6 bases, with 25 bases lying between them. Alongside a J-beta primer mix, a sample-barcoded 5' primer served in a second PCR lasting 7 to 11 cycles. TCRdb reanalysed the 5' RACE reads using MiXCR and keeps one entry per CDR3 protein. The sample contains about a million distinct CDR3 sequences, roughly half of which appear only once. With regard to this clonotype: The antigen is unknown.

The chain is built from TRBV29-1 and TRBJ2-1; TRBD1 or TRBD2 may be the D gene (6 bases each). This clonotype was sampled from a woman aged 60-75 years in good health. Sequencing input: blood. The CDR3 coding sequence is TGCAGCGCCGCTCGCCGGGGGCGCGACAATGTCAATGAGCAGTTCTTC. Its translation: CSAARRGRDNVNEQFF.